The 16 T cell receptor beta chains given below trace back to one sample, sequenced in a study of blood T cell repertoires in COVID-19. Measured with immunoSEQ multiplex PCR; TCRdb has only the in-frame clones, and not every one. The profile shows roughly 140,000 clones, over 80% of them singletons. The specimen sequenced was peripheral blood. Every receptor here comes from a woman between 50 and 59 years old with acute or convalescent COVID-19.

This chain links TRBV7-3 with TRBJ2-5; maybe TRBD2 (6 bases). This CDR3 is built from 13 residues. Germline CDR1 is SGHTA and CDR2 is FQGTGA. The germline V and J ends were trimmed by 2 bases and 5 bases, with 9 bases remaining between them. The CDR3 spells CASSLGGRETQYF. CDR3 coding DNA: TGTGCCAGCAGCTTAGGAGGGAGGGAGACCCAGTACTTC.

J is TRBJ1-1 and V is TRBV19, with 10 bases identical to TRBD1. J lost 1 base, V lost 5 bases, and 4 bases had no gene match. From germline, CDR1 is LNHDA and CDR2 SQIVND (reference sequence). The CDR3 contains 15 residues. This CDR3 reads CASSPRTGGNTEAFF. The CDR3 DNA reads TGTGCCAGTAGTCCTCGGACAGGGGGGAACACTGAAGCTTTCTTT.

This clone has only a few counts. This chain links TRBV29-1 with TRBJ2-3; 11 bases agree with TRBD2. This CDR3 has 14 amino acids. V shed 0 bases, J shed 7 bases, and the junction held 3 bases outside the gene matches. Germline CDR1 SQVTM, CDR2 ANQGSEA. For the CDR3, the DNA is TGCAGCGTTGAAGAGGGACTAGCGGATTATACGCAGTATTTT. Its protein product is CSVEEGLADYTQYF.

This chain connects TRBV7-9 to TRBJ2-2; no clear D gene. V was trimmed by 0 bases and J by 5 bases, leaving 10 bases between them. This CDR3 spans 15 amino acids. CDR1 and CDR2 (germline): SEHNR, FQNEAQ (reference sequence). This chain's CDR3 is CASSLAVRSTGELFF. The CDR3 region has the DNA TGTGCCAGCAGCTTAGCTGTGAGAAGTACCGGGGAGCTGTTTTTT.

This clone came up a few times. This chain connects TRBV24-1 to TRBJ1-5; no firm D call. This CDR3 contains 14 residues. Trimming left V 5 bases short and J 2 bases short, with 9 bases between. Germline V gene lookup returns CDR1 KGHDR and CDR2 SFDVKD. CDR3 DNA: TGTGCCACCAGTGTAGGAGTGGGCAATCAGCCCCAGCATTTT. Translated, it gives CATSVGVGNQPQHF.

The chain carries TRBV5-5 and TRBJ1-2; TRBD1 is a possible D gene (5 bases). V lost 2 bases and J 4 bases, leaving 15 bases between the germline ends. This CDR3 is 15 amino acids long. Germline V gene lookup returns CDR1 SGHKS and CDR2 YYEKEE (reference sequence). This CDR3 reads CASSFQGGKSYGYTF. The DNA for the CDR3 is TGTGCCAGCAGCTTTCAGGGAGGCAAATCCTATGGCTACACCTTC.

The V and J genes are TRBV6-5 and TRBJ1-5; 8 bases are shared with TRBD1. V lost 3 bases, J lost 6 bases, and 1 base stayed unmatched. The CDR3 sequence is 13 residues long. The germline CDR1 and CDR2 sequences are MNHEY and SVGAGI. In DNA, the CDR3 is TGTGCCAGCAGTTATACAGGGGGTCAGCCCCAGCATTTT. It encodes CASSYTGGQPQHF.

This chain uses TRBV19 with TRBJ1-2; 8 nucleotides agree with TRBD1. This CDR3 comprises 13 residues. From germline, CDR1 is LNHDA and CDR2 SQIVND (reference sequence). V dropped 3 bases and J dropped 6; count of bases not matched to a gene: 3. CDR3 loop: CASSIQGADGYTF. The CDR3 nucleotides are TGTGCCAGTAGTATTCAGGGGGCGGATGGCTACACCTTC.

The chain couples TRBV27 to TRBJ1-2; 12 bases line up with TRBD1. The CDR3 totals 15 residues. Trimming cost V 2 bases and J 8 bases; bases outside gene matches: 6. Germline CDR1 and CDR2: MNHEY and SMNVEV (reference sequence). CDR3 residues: CASSLTGTGGFGYTF. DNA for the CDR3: TGTGCCAGCAGTTTAACCGGGACAGGGGGCTTCGGCTACACCTTC.

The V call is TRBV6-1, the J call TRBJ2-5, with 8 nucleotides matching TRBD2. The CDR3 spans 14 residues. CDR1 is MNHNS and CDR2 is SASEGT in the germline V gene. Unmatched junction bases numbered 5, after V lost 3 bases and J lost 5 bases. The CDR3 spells CASSDPRGVETQYF. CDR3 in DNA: TGTGCCAGCAGTGACCCGCGGGGGGTGGAGACCCAGTACTTC.

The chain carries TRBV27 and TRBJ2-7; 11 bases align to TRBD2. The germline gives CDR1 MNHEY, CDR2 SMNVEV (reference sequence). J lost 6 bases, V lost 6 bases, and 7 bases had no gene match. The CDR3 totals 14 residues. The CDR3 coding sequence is TGTGCCAGCAGGCCTGGACTAGCGGGTTTCGAGCAGTACTTC. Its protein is CASRPGLAGFEQYF.

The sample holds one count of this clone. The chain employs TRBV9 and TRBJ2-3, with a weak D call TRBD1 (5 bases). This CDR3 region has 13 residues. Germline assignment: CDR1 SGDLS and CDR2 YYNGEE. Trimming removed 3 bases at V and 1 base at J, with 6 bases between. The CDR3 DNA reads TGTGCCAGCAGCGGGGGCGGCACAGATACGCAGTATTTT. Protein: CASSGGGTDTQYF.

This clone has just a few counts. CDR3: CATGQGGYGYTF. The CDR3, as DNA: TGTGCCACCGGACAGGGCGGCTATGGCTACACCTTC. The V gene is TRBV10-3, the J gene TRBJ1-2, with 8 bases fitting TRBD1. The CDR3 is 12 amino acids. Germline V gives CDR1 ENHRY, CDR2 SYGVKD. With V trimmed by 10 bases and J by 4 bases, 5 bases remained unmatched.

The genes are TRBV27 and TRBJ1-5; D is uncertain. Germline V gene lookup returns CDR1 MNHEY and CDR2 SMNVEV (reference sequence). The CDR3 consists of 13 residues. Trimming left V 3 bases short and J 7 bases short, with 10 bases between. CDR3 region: CASSFWAGQPQHF. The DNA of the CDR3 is TGTGCCAGCAGTTTTTGGGCTGGGCAGCCCCAGCATTTT.

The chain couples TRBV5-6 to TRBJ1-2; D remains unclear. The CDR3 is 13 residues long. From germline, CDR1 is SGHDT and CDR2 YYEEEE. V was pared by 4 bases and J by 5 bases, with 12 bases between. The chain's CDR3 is CASSGVSLYGYTF. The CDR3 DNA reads TGTGCCAGCAGCGGAGTTTCGTTGTATGGCTACACCTTC.

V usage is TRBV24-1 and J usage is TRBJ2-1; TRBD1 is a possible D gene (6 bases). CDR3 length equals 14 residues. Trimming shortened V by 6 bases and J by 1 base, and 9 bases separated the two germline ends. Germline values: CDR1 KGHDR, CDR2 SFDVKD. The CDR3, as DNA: TGTGCCACCAGTTCTCAGGGGTCCTACAATGAGCAGTTCTTC. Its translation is CATSSQGSYNEQFF.